Listed below are T cell receptor beta chains from one sample, sequenced in a study of regulatory T cells in long-lasting Graves disease. TCRdb reanalysed the multiplex PCR reads using MiXCR and keeps one entry per CDR3 protein. The sample has about half a million distinct CDR3 sequences; about 22% are singletons. Sample: peripheral blood mononuclear cells (PBMCs), taken when the disease was refractory, from a patient treated with antithyroid drugs. These receptors all stem from a female donor with Graves disease. The CDR3 runs from the conserved cysteine through the conserved F or W. A D gene is named only where the DNA matches it firmly. Part of the rows lack a size; the others show once, few, many or a class for expanded clones.

>TRBJ2-5|many|TRBV28|.
CASRRGREETQYF
TGTGCCAGCCGAAGGGGGCGGGAGGAGACCCAGTACTTC
>TRBJ2-5|many|TRBV27|.
CASSPLGGVQETQYF
TGTGCCAGCAGCCCACTAGGAGGGGTCCAAGAGACCCAGTACTTC
>TRBJ2-5|.|TRBV4-3|.
CASSRGDSEKTQYF
TGCGCCAGCAGCCGGGGGGACAGCGAGAAGACCCAGTACTTC
>TRBJ2-3|once|TRBV27|TRBD2
CASSGGGGSTDTQYF
TGTGCCAGCAGTGGGGGGGGGGGGAGCACAGATACGCAGTATTTT
>TRBJ2-7|few|TRBV7-6|.
CASSLGQIAHEQYF
TGTGCCAGCAGCTTAGGACAGATTGCCCACGAGCAGTACTTC
>TRBJ1-1|.|TRBV29-1|.
CSVDHGQTMNTEAFF
TGCAGCGTTGACCACGGACAGACTATGAACACTGAAGCTTTCTTT
>TRBJ2-7|.|TRBV30|.
CAWAGLLTYEQYF
TGTGCCTGGGCGGGACTCTTGACCTACGAGCAGTACTTC
>TRBJ2-3|.|TRBV5-6|TRBD2
CASSPSLGGGDTQYF
TGTGCCAGCAGCCCTAGCCTGGGGGGGGGAGATACGCAGTATTTT
>TRBJ2-5|few|TRBV12-3/TRBV12-4|.
CASSPTVLRAQYF
TGTGCCAGCAGCCCTACCGTTTTGCGGGCCCAGTACTTC
>TRBJ1-1|few|TRBV19|.
CASSISTPQGAFF
TGTGCCAGTAGTATATCCACACCGCAGGGAGCTTTCTTT
>TRBJ1-5|few|TRBV6-2/TRBV6-3|.
CASSLQVIRPQHF
TGTGCCAGCAGTTTACAGGTGATCCGGCCCCAGCATTTT
>TRBJ2-5|many|TRBV10-3|.
CAISGQQETQYF
TGTGCCATATCCGGGCAGCAAGAGACCCAGTACTTC
>TRBJ2-5|many|TRBV28|TRBD2
CASSPRTSGGEETQYF
TGTGCCAGCAGTCCCCGGACTAGCGGGGGGGAAGAGACCCAGTACTTC
>TRBJ1-1|many|TRBV28|TRBD1
CASSTTGVNTEAFF
TGTGCCAGCAGTACGACAGGGGTTAACACTGAAGCTTTCTTT
>TRBJ1-5|.|TRBV20-1|TRBD1
CSASIVGTGLNQPQHF
TGCAGTGCTAGTATCGTTGGGACAGGCCTCAATCAGCCCCAGCATTTT
>TRBJ2-2|.|TRBV20-1|.
CSARPPGAANTGELFF
TGCAGTGCTAGACCTCCGGGGGCGGCGAACACCGGGGAGCTGTTTTTT
>TRBJ1-5|many|TRBV2|.
CASSEKGGDISPQHF
TGTGCCAGCAGTGAAAAGGGCGGGGACATCAGCCCCCAGCATTTT
>TRBJ2-7|few|TRBV7-2|.
CASSSSGLSLSYEQYF
TGTGCCAGCAGCTCATCGGGACTCTCCCTATCCTACGAGCAGTACTTC
>TRBJ1-1|many|TRBV19|.
CASLDGSFMNTEAFF
TGTGCCAGCTTGGACGGTTCCTTTATGAACACTGAAGCTTTCTTT
>TRBJ2-5|many|TRBV7-2|.
CASSMDRETQYF
TGTGCCAGCAGCATGGACAGAGAGACCCAGTACTTC
>TRBJ2-7|.|TRBV20-1|.
CSAILLGGKYEQYF
TGCAGTGCTATCTTGTTGGGGGGCAAGTACGAGCAGTACTTC
>TRBJ2-2|many|TRBV12-3/TRBV12-4|TRBD1
CASGPQGIGELFF
TGTGCCAGCGGGCCACAGGGGATCGGGGAGCTGTTTTTT
>TRBJ2-7|.|TRBV5-5|.
CASSPWGAAYEQYF
TGTGCCAGCAGCCCGTGGGGGGCCGCCTACGAGCAGTACTTC
>TRBJ1-6|few|TRBV12-3/TRBV12-4|.
CASSFGGRESPLHF
TGTGCCAGCAGTTTTGGGGGGAGAGAATCACCCCTCCACTTT
>TRBJ2-7|.|TRBV20-1|.
CSAGRAGQSYEQYF
TGCAGTGCTGGACGGGCGGGACAATCCTACGAGCAGTACTTC
>TRBJ2-5|few|TRBV9|TRBD1
CASSVSGQVETQYF
TGTGCCAGCAGCGTATCCGGACAGGTCGAGACCCAGTACTTC
>TRBJ2-7|many|TRBV24-1|TRBD2
CATSGGSEQYF
TGTGCCACCTCGGGCGGGAGCGAGCAGTACTTC
>TRBJ2-1|many|TRBV12-3/TRBV12-4|.
CASSLKLRASGNEQFF
TGTGCCAGCAGTTTAAAATTACGCGCGTCGGGGAATGAGCAGTTCTTC
>TRBJ1-1|few|TRBV7-2|TRBD1
CASSLGLTGGTEAFF
TGTGCCAGCAGCTTAGGGTTGACAGGGGGAACTGAAGCTTTCTTT
>TRBJ1-1|.|TRBV7-8|TRBD1
CASSLRDRVHTEAFF
TGTGCCAGCAGCCTCCGGGACAGGGTGCACACTGAAGCTTTCTTT
>TRBJ2-1|many|TRBV27|.
CASRTPGNLNEQFF
TGTGCCAGCAGGACCCCCGGGAACCTCAATGAGCAGTTCTTC
>TRBJ1-2|.|TRBV5-5|.
CASRGVSGEGYTF
TGTGCCAGCAGGGGGGTATCGGGGGAAGGCTACACCTTC
>TRBJ1-5|many|TRBV29-1|.
CSVGMGSNQPQHF
TGCAGCGTTGGAATGGGAAGCAATCAGCCCCAGCATTTT